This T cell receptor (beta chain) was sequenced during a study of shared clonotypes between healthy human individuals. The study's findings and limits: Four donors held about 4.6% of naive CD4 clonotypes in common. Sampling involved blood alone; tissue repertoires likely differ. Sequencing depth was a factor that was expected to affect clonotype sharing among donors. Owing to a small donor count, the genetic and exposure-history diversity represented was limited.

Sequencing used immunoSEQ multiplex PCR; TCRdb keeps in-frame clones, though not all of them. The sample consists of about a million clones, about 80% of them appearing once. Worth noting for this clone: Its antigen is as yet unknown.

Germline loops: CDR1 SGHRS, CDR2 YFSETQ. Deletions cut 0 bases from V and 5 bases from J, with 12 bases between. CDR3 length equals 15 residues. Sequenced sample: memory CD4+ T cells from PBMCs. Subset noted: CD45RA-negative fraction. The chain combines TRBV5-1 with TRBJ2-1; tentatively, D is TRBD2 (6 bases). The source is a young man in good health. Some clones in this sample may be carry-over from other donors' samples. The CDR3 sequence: CASSLVWRDHNEQFF. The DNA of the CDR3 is TGCGCCAGCAGCTTGGTTTGGAGGGACCACAATGAGCAGTTCTTC.